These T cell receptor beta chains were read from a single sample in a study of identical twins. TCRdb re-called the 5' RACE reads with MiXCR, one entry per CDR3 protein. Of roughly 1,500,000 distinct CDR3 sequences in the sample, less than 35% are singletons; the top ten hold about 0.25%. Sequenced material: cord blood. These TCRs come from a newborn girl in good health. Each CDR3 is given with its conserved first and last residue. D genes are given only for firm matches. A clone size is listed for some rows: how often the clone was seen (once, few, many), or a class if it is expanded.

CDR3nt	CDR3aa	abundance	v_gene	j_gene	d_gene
TGCAGTGCGGAGCGGGTACTCACAGATACGCAGTATTTT	CSAERVLTDTQYF	NA	TRBV20-1	TRBJ2-3	NA
TGTGCCAGCTCCCAAGCGCTAGCGGTCCAGTTCTTC	CASSQALAVQFF	few	TRBV18	TRBJ2-1	TRBD2
TGTGCCAGCAGCCAAGTCAAGCGGGGGGGCTACAATGAGCAGTTCTTC	CASSQVKRGGYNEQFF	NA	TRBV3-1	TRBJ2-1	TRBD2
TGTGCCAGTAGTTTCCAGGACCGCACAGATACGCAGTATTTT	CASSFQDRTDTQYF	NA	TRBV19	TRBJ2-3	NA
TGTGCCACCAGTGGGAGTAGCGGGAGCGTCGGCACCGGGGAGCTGTTTTTT	CATSGSSGSVGTGELFF	NA	TRBV24-1	TRBJ2-2	TRBD2
TGCGCCAGCAGCACCCGGACAGGGGTGGCGGATACGCAGTATTTT	CASSTRTGVADTQYF	few	TRBV5-1	TRBJ2-3	TRBD1
TGTGCCAGCAGCCAAGATCCTGGGGATCGGGCTTTCTTT	CASSQDPGDRAFF	few	TRBV3-1	TRBJ1-1	NA
TGTGCCAGCAGTTACTCGGGGCCTAGCGGACCCGGGGAGCTGTTTTTT	CASSYSGPSGPGELFF	NA	TRBV6-6	TRBJ2-2	TRBD2
TGTGCCAGCAGCTTAAATAGGGGGGCCGGGGATGAGCAGTACTTC	CASSLNRGAGDEQYF	NA	TRBV7-9	TRBJ2-5	NA
TGCGCCAGCCGTCCTCTTGCGAACACCGGGGAGCTGTTTTTT	CASRPLANTGELFF	NA	TRBV5-1	TRBJ2-2	NA
TGTGCCAGCAGGCTAGCGGGAGCCGGCACAGATACGCAGTATTTT	CASRLAGAGTDTQYF	NA	TRBV6-5	TRBJ2-3	TRBD2
TGCAGTGCTAGCGGGGACTTCTATGGCTACACCTTC	CSASGDFYGYTF	NA	TRBV20-1	TRBJ1-2	NA
TGTGCCAGCAGTTTAGCCTCTTCGACCGCGATCAGACAGTACTTC	CASSLASSTAIRQYF	NA	TRBV12-3/TRBV12-4	TRBJ2-5	NA
TGTGCCAGCAGTTTTCCCCGTCCCAATTCACCCCTCCACTTT	CASSFPRPNSPLHF	few	TRBV27	TRBJ1-6	NA
TGTGCCAGCAGCTTAGATACTAGCGGGAGTTTTTTGGAGGAGCAGTTCTTC	CASSLDTSGSFLEEQFF	NA	TRBV7-9	TRBJ2-1	TRBD2
TGTGCCAGCAGCCAAATCGGGGCAACTAATGAAAAACTGTTTTTT	CASSQIGATNEKLFF	few	TRBV4-2	TRBJ1-4	NA
TGTGCCAGCAGCCAGACGGCCAATTCACCCCTCCACTTT	CASSQTANSPLHF	NA	TRBV3-1	TRBJ1-6	NA
TGTGCCAGCAGCCTCCAGTCTTTGGGCAGGGTCAAAACTGAAGCTTTCTTT	CASSLQSLGRVKTEAFF	NA	TRBV3-1	TRBJ1-1	NA
TGTGCCAGCAGTGAAGCAAGAGGGGGGCACCCTGACGCTTTCTTT	CASSEARGGHPDAFF	once	TRBV6-1	TRBJ1-1	NA
TGTGCCAGCAGCCAAGCTCGGGATAGCTCCTACGAGCAGTACTTC	CASSQARDSSYEQYF	many	TRBV4-2	TRBJ2-7	NA
TGTGCCAGCAGTGAGGGCAGGGTGAGGGATACGCAGTATTTT	CASSEGRVRDTQYF	NA	TRBV25-1	TRBJ2-3	NA
TGTGCCAGCAGTGCAACCCCCCCCTACGAGCAGTACTTC	CASSATPPYEQYF	NA	TRBV25-1	TRBJ2-7	NA
TGCGCCAGCAGCCAAGATCCCCATGCAGATACGCAGTATTTT	CASSQDPHADTQYF	NA	TRBV4-1	TRBJ2-3	NA
TGTGCCAGCAGTTTAGCGGGAGTGCTCAATGAGCAGTACTTC	CASSLAGVLNEQYF	NA	TRBV12-3/TRBV12-4	TRBJ2-7	NA
TGTGCCAGCAGCCGGACTAGCGGCTACAATGAGCAGTTCTTC	CASSRTSGYNEQFF	many	TRBV27	TRBJ2-1	TRBD2
TGCGCCAGCAGCTTGCCCCTGCGCCTCGCGACTAGGATAGATACGCAGTATTTT	CASSLPLRLATRIDTQYF	many	TRBV5-1	TRBJ2-3	NA
TGTGCCTGCAGCTTAAATACTTGGGGCGGGGGCCTCCGCCATACGCAGTATTTT	CACSLNTWGGGLRHTQYF	NA	TRBV7-9	TRBJ2-3	NA
TGTGCCAGCAGTTTAGGAGGACAGGGGGGAAAAGCTGAAGCTTTCTTT	CASSLGGQGGKAEAFF	NA	TRBV12-3/TRBV12-4	TRBJ1-1	TRBD1
TGTGCCAGCAGTAATGGACAGGAACCGAATGAAAAACTGTTTTTT	CASSNGQEPNEKLFF	once	TRBV6-6	TRBJ1-4	TRBD1
TGTGCCGGCAGCTTAGGTGCGGGAGAAGAGACCCAGTACTTC	CAGSLGAGEETQYF	NA	TRBV7-2	TRBJ2-5	TRBD2
TGTGCCAGCAGCTCCTACTTCGGGCGTCGGGACACTGAAGCTTTCTTT	CASSSYFGRRDTEAFF	few	TRBV7-9	TRBJ1-1	NA
TGTGCCAGCAGCCCTCGTAGGGGGAGGCAGCCCCAGCATTTT	CASSPRRGRQPQHF	NA	TRBV21-1	TRBJ1-5	NA
TGTGCCAGCAGTCCTACCCTAGGGTATGGTGAAGCTTTCTTT	CASSPTLGYGEAFF	NA	TRBV7-2	TRBJ1-1	NA
TGTGCCAGCAGCGGACCCCTAGCGGGGATCTCCTACAATGAGCAGTACTTC	CASSGPLAGISYNEQYF	few	TRBV13	TRBJ2-7	TRBD2
TGTGCCAGCAGCCAAGATCGGAGCGGGAGTTACGAGCAGTACTTC	CASSQDRSGSYEQYF	NA	TRBV4-2	TRBJ2-7	TRBD2
TGCGCCAGCAGCTATACAGGGGGATCGGCTGAAGCTTTCTTT	CASSYTGGSAEAFF	NA	TRBV5-1	TRBJ1-1	TRBD1
TGTGCCAGCAGCGTAGCGGTAACTAATGAAAAACTGTTTTTT	CASSVAVTNEKLFF	NA	TRBV9	TRBJ1-4	NA
TGTGCCAGCAGCGTAGGAGGGATGATATTGGACTCCAATGAGCAGTTCTTC	CASSVGGMILDSNEQFF	few	TRBV9	TRBJ2-1	NA
TGTGCCAGCAGTTACTCCATCACCCGGGTGGGGTACTTC	CASSYSITRVGYF	few	TRBV6-2/TRBV6-3	TRBJ2-7	NA
TGCGCCAGCAGCTTGGAACTAGCGGGAGGTCACGAGCAGTACTTC	CASSLELAGGHEQYF	few	TRBV5-1	TRBJ2-7	TRBD2
TGCGCCAGCAGCCGAGATGGTGTCGGCTACACCTTC	CASSRDGVGYTF	NA	TRBV4-1	TRBJ1-2	NA
TGTGCCAGTGGCCAGGGTGGGGGGGCTTGGAATGAGCAGTTCTTC	CASGQGGGAWNEQFF	few	TRBV19	TRBJ2-1	NA
TGTGCCACCACCTCCGACAGGGACTATGGCTACACCTTC	CATTSDRDYGYTF	few	TRBV25-1	TRBJ1-2	TRBD1
TGCGCCAGCAGCCAATTTATTGGTTCGAGGGGGCGGACGGAAGCTTTCTTT	CASSQFIGSRGRTEAFF	NA	TRBV4-1	TRBJ1-1	TRBD1
TGTGCCAGCAGCTCTCCGACAGGGAGCCTATATCAGCCCCAGCATTTT	CASSSPTGSLYQPQHF	few	TRBV12-3/TRBV12-4	TRBJ1-5	TRBD1
TGTGCCAGCAGTTTATCGAGGGGGGCAGACATTCAGTACTTC	CASSLSRGADIQYF	many	TRBV27	TRBJ2-4	NA
TGTGCCAGCAGCAAAAGGGGTCTAGCGGGGGGCCAAGAGACCCAGTACTTC	CASSKRGLAGGQETQYF	NA	TRBV7-2	TRBJ2-5	TRBD2
TGCAGCGTTGATGAGGGCTCTGGGGCCAACGTCCTGACTTTC	CSVDEGSGANVLTF	many	TRBV29-1	TRBJ2-6	NA
TGCAGTGCTAGAGATGGGTCGGGAAGCACAGATACGCAGTATTTT	CSARDGSGSTDTQYF	few	TRBV20-1	TRBJ2-3	NA
TGTGCCATCGGTGAGTGGGGTAACTATGGCTACACCTTC	CAIGEWGNYGYTF	once	TRBV10-3	TRBJ1-2	NA